Each of the 29 T cell receptor beta chains below was sequenced from the same sample in a study of lymphopenia after photon versus proton radiotherapy. The data were produced by immunoSEQ multiplex PCR, yet TCRdb's version contains in-frame clones alone and is incomplete. The sample includes some 25,000 clones, about 91% of them seen just once. Source: peripheral blood, taken from a patient treated with photon-based radiotherapy. The source is a man aged 45-65 years with gastric cancer.

The chain uses TRBV10-3 and TRBJ2-1, with 8 bases fitting TRBD2. With 6 bases clipped from V and 8 bases from J, the junction kept 6 bases outside the gene matches. This CDR3 is 13 amino acids long. Per germline, CDR1 ENHRY and CDR2 SYGVKD. The DNA of the CDR3 is TGTGCCATCAGCGGGGGGGGTCGGGATGAGCAGTTCTTC. It encodes CAISGGGRDEQFF.

The V and J genes are TRBV20-1 and TRBJ2-5, with no clear D. The CDR3 loop spans 11 amino acids. Germline lookup yields CDR1 DFQATT and CDR2 SNEGSKA (reference sequence). The V and J ends lost 6 bases and 5 bases respectively, with 10 bases between them. This chain's CDR3 is CSASKSETQYF. The CDR3 region has the DNA TGCAGTGCATCAAAGTCGGAGACCCAGTACTTC.

The CDR3, as DNA: TGTGCCAGCAGTGAGTCGGGGCCGGGTGAGCAGTACGTC. Its translation: CASSESGPGEQYV. The gene calls are TRBV2 and TRBJ2-7; TRBD1 or TRBD2 may be the D gene (5 bases each). Germline V CDR1 and CDR2: SNHLY, FYNNEI. V was trimmed by 3 bases and J by 7 bases, leaving 13 bases between them. The CDR3 length is 13 residues.

The genes are TRBV19 and TRBJ1-6; D is uncertain. The ends were cut back, 8 bases at V and 7 bases at J, with 9 bases in the middle. Germline-derived CDR1 and CDR2 are LNHDA and SQIVND (reference sequence). The CDR3 runs 12 residues. The CDR3 DNA sequence: TGTGCCAGTGGACCCCTAAATTCACCCCTCCACTTT. Translating gives CASGPLNSPLHF.

This chain links TRBV5-1 with TRBJ1-5; TRBD1 might be the D (5 bases). This CDR3 has 14 residues. V dropped 2 bases and J dropped 9 bases, with 15 bases sitting between them. The germline V gene encodes CDR1 SGHRS and CDR2 YFSETQ. CDR3 residues: CASSFGTGEWPQHF. DNA of the CDR3: TGCGCCAGCAGCTTTGGGACGGGGGAATGGCCCCAGCATTTT.

The chain employs TRBV7-9 and TRBJ2-1, with a possible D match to TRBD1 (6 bases). The V gene's germline CDR1 is SEHNR and CDR2 FQNEAQ (reference sequence). This CDR3 is built from 13 residues. V dropped 8 bases and J dropped 0 bases, with 8 bases sitting between them. This CDR3 reads CASGGNSYNEQFF. DNA for the CDR3: TGTGCCAGCGGGGGCAACTCCTACAATGAGCAGTTCTTC.

The V call is TRBV11-2, the J call TRBJ1-5, with D perhaps TRBD1 (5 bases). The CDR3 covers 13 residues. With 2 bases removed from V and 5 bases from J, the gap between germline ends came to 7 bases. Germline loops: CDR1 SGHAT, CDR2 FQNNGV. The CDR3 bases are TGTGCCAGCAGCTTACAGGGAGATCAGCCCCAGCATTTT. Residues: CASSLQGDQPQHF.

J is TRBJ2-7 and V is TRBV30; maybe TRBD1 (6 bases). From germline, CDR1 is GTSNPN and CDR2 SVGIG (reference sequence). The length of the CDR3 is 15 residues. Trimming took off 0 bases at V and 0 bases at J, with 12 bases between the two ends. The CDR3 DNA reads TGTGCCTGGAGTGTACTAGGGGGAAGCTCCTACGAGCAGTACTTC. It encodes CAWSVLGGSSYEQYF.

This chain connects TRBV7-2 to TRBJ2-3; D is ambiguous. V was trimmed by 1 base and J by 4 bases, leaving 12 bases between them. CDR1 is SGHTA and CDR2 is FQGNSA in the germline V gene. The CDR3 loop spans 15 amino acids. This chain's CDR3 is CASSLEGRSADTQYF. For the CDR3, the DNA is TGTGCCAGCAGCTTAGAAGGGCGGTCGGCAGATACGCAGTATTTT. Looking up the rest from reference TRBV7-2 and TRBJ2-3 gives the full variable domain: GAGVSQSPSNKVTEKGKDVELRCDPISGHTALYWYRQSLGQGLEFLIYFQGNSAPDKSGLPSDRFSAERTGGSVSTLTIQRTQQEDSAVYLCASSLEGRSADTQYFGPGTRLTVL.

This chain links TRBV7-2 with TRBJ2-5; 10 positions match TRBD2. Germline V gene data show CDR1 as SGHTA and CDR2 as FQGNSA. The CDR3 runs to 16 residues. After removal of 5 bases from V and 5 bases from J, the junction contained 11 bases not matched to a gene. For the CDR3, the DNA is TGTGCCAGCAGCCCCCGCCTAGCGGGGGCGGGGGAGACCCAGTACTTC. This sequence encodes CASSPRLAGAGETQYF. Full variable domain (rest looked up from reference TRBV7-2 and TRBJ2-5): GAGVSQSPSNKVTEKGKDVELRCDPISGHTALYWYRQSLGQGLEFLIYFQGNSAPDKSGLPSDRFSAERTGGSVSTLTIQRTQQEDSAVYLCASSPRLAGAGETQYFGPGTRLLVL.

About this clone itself: This sample includes further DNA sequences coding for the same CDR3. This sequence joins TRBV20-1 and TRBJ1-1; D is undetermined. V was cut by 3 bases and J by 5 bases, with 7 bases left in between. Germline V lookup: CDR1 DFQATT, CDR2 SNEGSKA (reference sequence). This CDR3 spans 11 amino acids. The CDR3 DNA is TGCAGTGCTAGTGACGGGACTGAAGCTTTCTTT. It encodes CSASDGTEAFF.

The chain combines TRBV19 with TRBJ1-4; D unresolved. The V gene lost 4 bases and the J gene lost 6 bases, with 3 bases spanning the gap. The CDR3 consists of 11 residues. The germline V gene encodes CDR1 LNHDA and CDR2 SQIVND (reference sequence). This CDR3 reads CASSNYEKLFF. CDR3 DNA: TGTGCCAGTAGTAATTATGAAAAACTGTTTTTT.

CDR3 residues: CASTRPTNFMNTEAFF. The CDR3, as DNA: TGTGCCAGCACTCGACCCACCAACTTCATGAACACTGAAGCTTTCTTT. V is TRBV2 and J is TRBJ1-1; D gene ambiguous. V shed 7 bases and J shed 0 bases, with 18 bases lying between them. This CDR3 has 16 amino acids. The germline gives CDR1 SNHLY, CDR2 FYNNEI.

This clone showed up just once. The gene calls are TRBV13 and TRBJ2-5; the D is unclear. The CDR3 is made up of 13 amino acids. CDR1 is PRHDT, CDR2 FYEKMQ, per germline (reference sequence). V lost 7 bases, J lost 5 bases, and 14 bases lay in between. CDR3 region: CASKFRVGETQYF. The CDR3 DNA reads TGTGCCAGCAAATTTAGGGTAGGGGAGACCCAGTACTTC.

V usage is TRBV6-5 and J usage is TRBJ1-2; perhaps TRBD1 as D (5 bases). The CDR3 is 14 residues long. The V end lost 5 bases, the J end lost 4 bases, and 14 bases lay between the germline ends. Per germline, CDR1 MNHEY and CDR2 SVGAGI. CDR3 DNA: TGTGCCAGCAGTAAAGGGGCGGGGATCTATGGCTACACCTTC. This encodes CASSKGAGIYGYTF.

The chain joins TRBV4-1 to TRBJ2-2; 12 bases align to TRBD1. The CDR3 is 15 residues long. Per the germline V gene, CDR1 is MGHRA and CDR2 is YSYEKL. The ends lost 1 base at V and 8 bases at J; junction bases unmatched: 2. The CDR3 is CASSQVGQGAGELFF. Written as DNA, the CDR3 is TGCGCCAGCAGCCAAGTGGGACAGGGGGCTGGGGAGCTGTTTTTT.

V gene TRBV7-2 combines with J gene TRBJ1-5, with 7 bases matching TRBD1. Germline V gives CDR1 SGHTA, CDR2 FQGNSA. The CDR3 is made up of 14 amino acids. V lost 7 bases to trimming and J lost 1 base; unmatched junction nucleotides: 4. This CDR3 is CASTLGGSNQPQHF. As DNA, the CDR3 is TGTGCCAGCACACTAGGGGGCAGCAATCAGCCCCAGCATTTT. Using reference TRBV7-2 and TRBJ1-5 for the parts outside the CDR3, the full variable domain is GAGVSQSPSNKVTEKGKDVELRCDPISGHTALYWYRQSLGQGLEFLIYFQGNSAPDKSGLPSDRFSAERTGGSVSTLTIQRTQQEDSAVYLCASTLGGSNQPQHFGDGTRLSIL.

This chain connects TRBV6-1 to TRBJ1-2; D is perhaps TRBD1 (5 bases). Germline V gene sequence: CDR1 MNHNS, CDR2 SASEGT. V gave up 8 bases and J gave up 7 bases, with 11 bases separating them. The CDR3 contains 11 residues. The CDR3 nucleotides are TGTGCCAGCGTAGGGGTTCGTGGCTACACCTTC. Encoded protein: CASVGVRGYTF.

The V gene is TRBV7-6, the J gene TRBJ2-5; D ambiguous. The CDR3 loop spans 14 amino acids. Deletions cut 2 bases from V and 3 bases from J, with 10 bases between. Germline loops: CDR1 SGHVS, CDR2 FNYEAQ. CDR3 DNA sequence: TGTGCCAGCAGCTTAAGGGTGGCGGAAGAGACCCAGTACTTC. Its protein is CASSLRVAEETQYF.

The chain combines TRBV5-1 with TRBJ2-3, with TRBD2 matching 9 bases. The CDR3 covers 15 residues. Germline V gives CDR1 SGHRS, CDR2 YFSETQ. J lost 5 bases, V lost 5 bases, and 9 bases had no gene match. As DNA, the CDR3 is TGCGCCAGCAGTCCCGGGCGGGGGGGCTTAGATACGCAGTATTTT. Translated, it gives CASSPGRGGLDTQYF.

With regard to this clone: Other DNA sequences of this sample code for an identical CDR3. V usage is TRBV6-1 and J usage is TRBJ2-7; the D is unclear. The ends were cut back, 2 bases at V and 2 bases at J, with 7 bases in the middle. This CDR3 has 13 residues. Germline values: CDR1 MNHNS, CDR2 SASEGT. The CDR3 loop is CASSERQTYEQYV. The CDR3 nucleotides read TGTGCCAGCAGTGAAAGACAAACCTACGAGCAGTACGTC.

CDR3: CASSIKWNTGELFF. CDR3 bases: TGTGCCAGTAGTATAAAGTGGAACACCGGGGAGCTGTTTTTT. The chain couples TRBV19 to TRBJ2-2, with D unresolved. Germline CDR1 and CDR2: LNHDA and SQIVND (reference sequence). The V end lost 2 bases, the J end lost 1 base, and 5 bases lay between the germline ends. The CDR3 is 14 residues long.

The rearrangement joins TRBV30 to TRBJ2-3; 8 bases agree with TRBD1. V was pared by 4 bases and J by 5 bases, with 8 bases of the junction left unmatched. The CDR3 spans 14 residues. CDR1 and CDR2 from the germline V gene are GTSNPN and SVGIG (reference sequence). CDR3 protein: CAWTRTGFRDTQYF. For the CDR3, the DNA is TGTGCCTGGACCAGGACAGGGTTCAGAGATACGCAGTATTTT. The full variable domain, rest sourced from reference TRBV30 and TRBJ2-3, is SQTIHQWPATLVQPVGSPLSLECTVEGTSNPNLYWYRQAAGRGLQLLFYSVGIGQISSEVPQNLSASRPQDRQFILSSKKLLLSDSGFYLCAWTRTGFRDTQYFGPGTRLTVL.

The chain links TRBV6-6 to TRBJ2-1; possible D gene TRBD1, 7 bases. V was trimmed by 2 bases and J by 6 bases, leaving 14 bases between them. Germline CDR1 reads MNHNY; CDR2 reads SVGAGI (reference sequence). The CDR3 totals 15 residues. The CDR3 coding sequence is TGTGCCAGCAGTTACGGGCAGGGGGGAGTCAATGAGCAGTTCTTC. Its translation is CASSYGQGGVNEQFF.

J is TRBJ1-3 and V is TRBV29-1; D remains unclear. The CDR3 is 12 amino acids. CDR1 is SQVTM, CDR2 ANQGSEA, per germline. V lost 2 bases to trimming and J lost 4 bases, with 6 bases between them. CDR3 protein: CSVELGGNTIYF. CDR3 bases: TGCAGCGTTGAACTGGGGGGAAACACCATATATTTT.

This sequence joins TRBV7-2 and TRBJ2-7; 8 nucleotides align to TRBD1. There are 16 residues in the CDR3. Germline V gives CDR1 SGHTA, CDR2 FQGNSA. V trimming: 5 bases; J trimming: 2 bases; junction bases outside the gene matches: 11. This chain's CDR3 is CASSPSQATGAYEQYF. CDR3 sequence (DNA): TGTGCCAGCAGCCCGAGTCAGGCGACAGGGGCCTACGAGCAGTACTTC.

The chain uses TRBV30 and TRBJ2-7; D possibly corresponds to TRBD2 (5 bases). Germline V CDR1 and CDR2: GTSNPN, SVGIG (reference sequence). The ends were cut back, 6 bases at V and 4 bases at J, with 13 bases in the middle. CDR3 length equals 12 residues. CDR3 loop: CACRTSGYEQYV. The CDR3 DNA reads as TGTGCCTGTCGAACTAGTGGATACGAGCAGTACGTC.

The chain is built from TRBV5-1 and TRBJ2-1; D possibly uses TRBD1 or TRBD2 (5 bases each). The CDR3 is 16 residues long. V lost 4 bases, J lost 5 bases, and 19 bases lay in between. The germline gives CDR1 SGHRS, CDR2 YFSETQ. The CDR3 DNA is TGCGCCAGCAGCCCCGCGGCTGTGGGGGTCCACAATGAGCAGTTCTTC. Translated: CASSPAAVGVHNEQFF. Full variable domain (missing parts from reference TRBV5-1 and TRBJ2-1): KAGVTQTPRYLIKTRGQQVTLSCSPISGHRSVSWYQQTPGQGLQFLFEYFSETQRNKGNFPGRFSGRQFSNSRSEMNVSTLELGDSALYLCASSPAAVGVHNEQFFGPGTRLTVL.

The rearrangement uses TRBV15 and TRBJ2-1; 12 positions agree with TRBD2. With V trimmed by 2 bases and J by 8 bases, 4 bases remained unmatched. This CDR3 is 15 amino acids long. Germline V gene lookup returns CDR1 LNHNV and CDR2 YYDKDF (reference sequence). The CDR3 nucleotides are TGTGCCACCAGCAGAACAACTAGCGGGGGGTATGAGCAGTTCTTC. Encoded protein: CATSRTTSGGYEQFF.